This entry lists 17 T cell receptor beta chains sequenced from one sample in a study of shared clonotypes between healthy human individuals. Produced via immunoSEQ multiplex PCR; TCRdb's table is partial and in-frame only. Among around 430,000 clones, around 79% were seen once, and the ten largest hold about 13%. The specimen was PBMCs. These receptors all come from a woman aged 40 to 49 in good health. Some clones in this sample may be carry-over from other donors' samples.

The CDR3 spells CASSQDTYSDGYTF. The CDR3 nucleotides are TGCGCCAGCAGCCAAGATACCTATTCTGATGGCTACACCTTC. This chain connects TRBV4-1 to TRBJ1-2; D is undetermined. Germline V gene lookup returns CDR1 MGHRA and CDR2 YSYEKL. The CDR3 spans 14 residues. V was clipped by 0 bases and J by 6 bases, with 11 bases between them.

This chain connects TRBV28 to TRBJ1-2; perhaps TRBD1 as D (5 bases). CDR1 and CDR2 (germline): MDHEN, SYDVKM. Trimming pared 8 bases from V and 7 bases from J, leaving 20 bases between. CDR3 length: 14 residues. The CDR3 DNA sequence: TGTGCCAGCGATGGTGGGACGGAGCTTCGTGGCTACACCTTC. This gives the protein CASDGGTELRGYTF.

The CDR3 loop is CASSRGDQPQHF. The DNA for the CDR3 is TGTGCCAGTAGTAGGGGGGATCAGCCCCAGCATTTT. The chain carries TRBV19 and TRBJ1-5; weak D call: TRBD1 (5 bases). The CDR3 length is 12 residues. Germline V gives CDR1 LNHDA, CDR2 SQIVND (reference sequence). The germline V and J ends were trimmed by 4 bases and 5 bases, with 6 bases remaining between them.

This chain links TRBV7-9 with TRBJ2-7; D could derive from TRBD1 or TRBD2 (5 bases each). V was cut by 5 bases and J by 6 bases, with 14 bases left in between. CDR3 length equals 13 residues. Germline values: CDR1 SEHNR, CDR2 FQNEAQ (reference sequence). CDR3 sequence (DNA): TGTGCCAGCAGCCCTAGGAATGGGGGCGAGCAGTACTTC. As protein: CASSPRNGGEQYF.

CDR3: CASSPLGETQYF. The CDR3 coding sequence is TGTGCCAGCAGCCCACTGGGAGAGACCCAGTACTTC. The rearrangement uses TRBV9 and TRBJ2-5, with unresolved D. V gave up 4 bases and J gave up 4 bases, with 8 bases separating them. The CDR3 has 12 residues. Per the germline V gene, CDR1 is SGDLS and CDR2 is YYNGEE.

As concerns this clone: At the DNA level, this CDR3 is encoded by other sequences in the same sample as well. The genes are TRBV7-2 and TRBJ2-3; 9 bases line up with TRBD2. V trimming: 2 bases; J trimming: 3 bases; junction bases outside the gene matches: 3. Looked up from germline, CDR1 is SGHTA and CDR2 is FQGNSA. This CDR3 comprises 15 residues. The CDR3 DNA follows: TGTGCCAGCAGCTTAACCAGCGGGGGGACAGATACGCAGTATTTT. It encodes CASSLTSGGTDTQYF.

The rearrangement uses TRBV28 and TRBJ2-2; weak D call: TRBD1 (6 bases). The CDR3 covers 14 residues. Germline V lookup: CDR1 MDHEN, CDR2 SYDVKM. V lost 10 bases, J lost 1 base, and 13 bases lay in between. The CDR3 coding sequence is TGTGCCATCCTGAAGGGACAGAACACCGGGGAGCTGTTTTTT. This encodes CAILKGQNTGELFF.

This clone was detected only once. CDR3: CASSIGQHNEQFF. CDR3 nucleotide sequence: TGTGCCAGTAGTATTGGCCAGCACAATGAGCAGTTCTTC. V is TRBV19 and J is TRBJ2-1; no definite D call. The CDR3 is 13 amino acids. Germline V gene sequence: CDR1 LNHDA, CDR2 SQIVND (reference sequence). Trimming cost V 3 bases and J 5 bases, with 8 bases left between them.

The chain uses TRBV11-2 and TRBJ2-3; possibly TRBD2 for D (7 bases). CDR1 and CDR2 (germline): SGHAT, FQNNGV. V lost 4 bases, J lost 2 bases, and 16 bases lay in between. The CDR3 consists of 16 residues. CDR3 in amino acids: CASSSGAGRYTDTQYF. In nucleotides, the CDR3 is TGTGCCAGCAGCTCGGGGGCCGGGAGGTACACAGATACGCAGTATTTT.

The J gene is TRBJ2-1, the V gene TRBV28; 11 bases are a match to TRBD1. Germline CDR1 MDHEN, CDR2 SYDVKM. The CDR3 totals 17 residues. The junction had 7 bases not matched to a gene; V was cut back by 6 bases and J by 0 bases. The CDR3 DNA follows: TGTGCCAGCAGCGGACAGGGGGCTGGGAGCTCCTACAATGAGCAGTTCTTC. It is translated as CASSGQGAGSSYNEQFF.

The rearrangement joins TRBV10-3 to TRBJ1-5; unclear D gene. With 5 bases removed from V and 3 bases from J, the gap between germline ends came to 11 bases. Germline CDR1 ENHRY, CDR2 SYGVKD. The CDR3 sequence is 14 residues long. The CDR3 DNA reads as TGTGCCATCAGTCCCGACCGACTCAATCAGCCCCAGCATTTT. Its protein product is CAISPDRLNQPQHF.

The count of this clone is one. The chain employs TRBV18 and TRBJ2-7, with 9 bases that match TRBD1. Germline V CDR1 and CDR2: KGHSH, LQKENI. The J segment lost 6 bases and the V segment lost 3 bases, leaving 0 bases of the junction unmatched. The CDR3 is made up of 12 amino acids. This CDR3 reads CASSPGQGEQYF. The CDR3 DNA is TGTGCCAGCTCACCGGGACAGGGCGAGCAGTACTTC.

The V and J genes are TRBV7-3 and TRBJ2-7, with 8 bases identical to TRBD2. Germline CDR1 reads SGHTA; CDR2 reads FQGTGA. Germline trimming cut 2 bases from V and 7 bases from J; bases unmatched to any gene: 7. The CDR3 spans 14 residues. This CDR3 reads CASSLDGRAGEQYF. The CDR3 DNA sequence: TGTGCCAGCAGCTTAGACGGGAGGGCGGGGGAGCAGTACTTC.

J is TRBJ2-5 and V is TRBV2; D could derive from TRBD1 or TRBD2 (5 bases each). CDR3 length: 13 residues. Trimming shortened V by 6 bases and J by 0 bases, and 8 bases separated the two germline ends. CDR1 and CDR2 from the germline V gene are SNHLY and FYNNEI. Here the CDR3 DNA reads TGTGCCAGCAGCTGGGGGAACCAAGAGACCCAGTACTTC. Protein: CASSWGNQETQYF.

This clone was observed at least ten times. Other nucleotide sequences from this sample produce the same CDR3. This chain links TRBV7-9 with TRBJ2-1; 8 bases agree with TRBD2. Germline V CDR1 and CDR2: SEHNR, FQNEAQ (reference sequence). The CDR3 is made up of 15 amino acids. The V and J ends lost 5 bases and 1 base, in that order; junction bases with no gene match: 4. This chain's CDR3 is CASSPSGSSYNEQFF. DNA for the CDR3: TGTGCCAGCAGCCCAAGCGGGAGTTCCTACAATGAGCAGTTCTTC.

The chain is built from TRBV7-9 and TRBJ2-4; 8 bases are shared with TRBD2. Looked up from germline, CDR1 is SEHNR and CDR2 is FQNEAQ (reference sequence). V shed 5 bases, J shed 0 bases, and the junction held 3 bases outside the gene matches. This CDR3 has 15 amino acids. The CDR3 bases are TGTGCCAGCAGCCCTAGCGGGTCAGCCAAAAACATTCAGTACTTC. Protein sequence: CASSPSGSAKNIQYF.

This clone has only one observation. This chain uses TRBV2 with TRBJ1-2, with D hard to call. The CDR3 runs to 14 residues. Germline V gene lookup returns CDR1 SNHLY and CDR2 FYNNEI. Trimming pared 3 bases from V and 3 bases from J, leaving 11 bases between. The CDR3 reads CASSDWVRDYGYTF. CDR3 sequence (DNA): TGTGCCAGCAGTGATTGGGTTCGGGACTATGGCTACACCTTC. The variable domain in full, completed from reference TRBV2 and TRBJ1-2, reads EPEVTQTPSHQVTQMGQEVILRCVPISNHLYFYWYRQILGQKVEFLVSFYNNEISEKSEIFDDQFSVERPDGSNFTLKIRSTKLEDSAMYFCASSDWVRDYGYTFGSGTRLTVV.